This T cell receptor (beta chain) was sequenced during a study of T-cell memory formation after mild COVID-19. This CDR3 spans 14 amino acids. Germline CDR1 SNHLY, CDR2 FYNNEI. V was cut by 8 bases and J by 1 base, with 14 bases left in between. In TCRdb, the 5' RACE reads were re-called with MiXCR into one record per CDR3 protein. The sample records under 650,000 distinct CDR3 sequences, roughly 18% being singletons. In this sample, this clonotype turned up a few times. The sequenced sample consisted of PBMCs or a T cell subset sorted from them (not recorded which). The receptor was isolated from an adult woman who had mild COVID-19 (a few samples of this study predate the infection). Cell type and time point are not known. The rearrangement uses TRBV2 and TRBJ1-1; D possibly corresponds to TRBD1 (5 bases). The CDR3 DNA sequence: TGTGCCAGCCTCCCGGGTGGGGGGAACACTGAAGCTTTCTTT. Its translation: CASLPGGGNTEAFF.